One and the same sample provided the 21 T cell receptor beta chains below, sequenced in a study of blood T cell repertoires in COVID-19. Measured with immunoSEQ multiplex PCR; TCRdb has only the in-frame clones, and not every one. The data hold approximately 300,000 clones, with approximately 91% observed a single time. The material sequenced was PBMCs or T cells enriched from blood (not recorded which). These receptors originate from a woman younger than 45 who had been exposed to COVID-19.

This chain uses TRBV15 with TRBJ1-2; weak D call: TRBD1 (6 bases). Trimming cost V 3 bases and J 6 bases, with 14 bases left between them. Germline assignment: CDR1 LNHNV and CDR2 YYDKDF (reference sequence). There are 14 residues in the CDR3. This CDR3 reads CATSRVTGMNGYTF. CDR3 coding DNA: TGTGCCACCAGCAGGGTCACAGGGATGAATGGCTACACCTTC. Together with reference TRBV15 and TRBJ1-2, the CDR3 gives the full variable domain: DAMVIQNPRYQVTQFGKPVTLSCSQTLNHNVMYWYQQKSSQAPKLLFHYYDKDFNNEADTPDNFQSRRPNTSFCFLDIRSPGLGDTAMYLCATSRVTGMNGYTFGSGTRLTVV.

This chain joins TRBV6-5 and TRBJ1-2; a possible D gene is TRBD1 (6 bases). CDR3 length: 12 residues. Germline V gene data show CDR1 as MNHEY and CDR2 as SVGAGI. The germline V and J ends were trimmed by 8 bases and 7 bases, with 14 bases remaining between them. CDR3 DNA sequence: TGTGCCAGCGTCGGGGGGCCGGGTGGCTACACCTTC. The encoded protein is CASVGGPGGYTF.

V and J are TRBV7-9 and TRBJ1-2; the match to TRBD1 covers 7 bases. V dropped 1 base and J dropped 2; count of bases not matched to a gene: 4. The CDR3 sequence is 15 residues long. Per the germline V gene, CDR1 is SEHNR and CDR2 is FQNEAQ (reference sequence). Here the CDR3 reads CASSLVGGANYGYTF. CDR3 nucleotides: TGTGCCAGCAGCTTAGTAGGGGGCGCGAACTATGGCTACACCTTC. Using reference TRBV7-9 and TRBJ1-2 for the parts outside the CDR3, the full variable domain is DTGVSQNPRHKITKRGQNVTFRCDPISEHNRLYWYRQTLGQGPEFLTYFQNEAQLEKSRLLSDRFSAERPKGSFSTLEIQRTEQGDSAMYLCASSLVGGANYGYTFGSGTRLTVV.

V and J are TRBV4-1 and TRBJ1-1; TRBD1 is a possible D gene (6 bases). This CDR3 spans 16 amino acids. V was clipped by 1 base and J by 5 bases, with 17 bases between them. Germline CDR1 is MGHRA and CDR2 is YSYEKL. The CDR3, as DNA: TGCGCCAGCAGCCAAGGAATCGCCAGGGGTAGTACTGAAGCTTTCTTT. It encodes CASSQGIARGSTEAFF.

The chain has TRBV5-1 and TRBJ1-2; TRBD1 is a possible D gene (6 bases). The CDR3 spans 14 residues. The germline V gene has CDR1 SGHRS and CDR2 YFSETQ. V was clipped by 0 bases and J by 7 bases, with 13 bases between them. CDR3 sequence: CASSLATGTIGYTF. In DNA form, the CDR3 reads TGCGCCAGCAGCTTGGCAACAGGGACCATTGGCTACACCTTC.

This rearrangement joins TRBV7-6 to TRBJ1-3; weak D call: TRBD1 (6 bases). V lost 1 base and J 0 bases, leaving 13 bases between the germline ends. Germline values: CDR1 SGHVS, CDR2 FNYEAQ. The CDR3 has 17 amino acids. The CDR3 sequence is CASSLERAGVSGNTIYF. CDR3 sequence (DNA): TGTGCCAGCAGCTTAGAAAGGGCAGGGGTCTCTGGAAACACCATATATTTT.

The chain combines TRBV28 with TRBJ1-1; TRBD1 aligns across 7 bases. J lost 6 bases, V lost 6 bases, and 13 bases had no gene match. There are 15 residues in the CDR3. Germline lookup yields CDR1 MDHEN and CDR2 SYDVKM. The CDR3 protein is CASSPGGTVVPEAFF. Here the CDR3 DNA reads TGTGCCAGCAGCCCCGGAGGGACAGTGGTTCCTGAAGCTTTCTTT.

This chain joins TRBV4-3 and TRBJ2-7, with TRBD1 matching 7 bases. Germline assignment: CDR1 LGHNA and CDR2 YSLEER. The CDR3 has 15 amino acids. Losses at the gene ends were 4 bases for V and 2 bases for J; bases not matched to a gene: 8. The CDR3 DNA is TGCGCCAGCAGCCCTAACCACAGGGGACCCTACGAGCAGTACTTC. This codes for CASSPNHRGPYEQYF.

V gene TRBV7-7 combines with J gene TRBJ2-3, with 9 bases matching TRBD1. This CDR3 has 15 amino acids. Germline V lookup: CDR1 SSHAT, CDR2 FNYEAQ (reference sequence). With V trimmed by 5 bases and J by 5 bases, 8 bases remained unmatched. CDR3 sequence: CASSAYDRGEDTQYF. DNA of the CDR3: TGTGCCAGCAGCGCATACGACAGGGGGGAAGATACGCAGTATTTT. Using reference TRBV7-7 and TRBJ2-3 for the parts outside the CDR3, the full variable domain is GAGVSQSPRYKVTKRGQDVTLRCDPISSHATLYWYQQALGQGPEFLTYFNYEAQPDKSGLPSDRFSAERPEGSISTLTIQRTEQRDSAMYRCASSAYDRGEDTQYFGPGTRLTVL.

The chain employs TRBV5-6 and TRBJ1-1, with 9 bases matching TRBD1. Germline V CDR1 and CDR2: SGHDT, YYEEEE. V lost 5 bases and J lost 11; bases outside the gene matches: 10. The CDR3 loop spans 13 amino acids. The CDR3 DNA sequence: TGTGCCAGCAGAGAGCGACAGGGGGTCACGGCTTTCTTT. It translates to CASRERQGVTAFF.

The DNA for the CDR3 is TGTGCCAGCCGCGCCGGGACTGTAGTTAATGAAAAACTGTTTTTT. It encodes CASRAGTVVNEKLFF. This rearrangement joins TRBV7-6 to TRBJ1-4; D perhaps matches TRBD1 (5 bases). The CDR3 length is 15 residues. Trimming left V 8 bases short and J 4 bases short, with 17 bases between. Germline V gene data show CDR1 as SGHVS and CDR2 as FNYEAQ.

CDR3 nucleotide sequence: TGTGCCAGCAGCCAAGACTCAGGGCCAGAGACCCAGTACTTC. This gives the protein CASSQDSGPETQYF. The chain joins TRBV3-1 (or the pseudogene TRBV3-2) to TRBJ2-5; TRBD1 is a possible D gene (5 bases). Trimming took 0 bases from V and 4 from J, leaving 9 bases between them. The CDR3 totals 14 residues. Germline V CDR1 and CDR2: LGHDT, YNNKEL (reference sequence).

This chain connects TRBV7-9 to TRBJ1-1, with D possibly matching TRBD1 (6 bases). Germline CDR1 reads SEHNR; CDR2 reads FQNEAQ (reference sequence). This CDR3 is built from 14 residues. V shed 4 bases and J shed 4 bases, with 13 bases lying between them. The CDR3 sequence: CASSSTGWGTEAFF. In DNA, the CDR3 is TGTGCCAGCAGCTCTACAGGGTGGGGCACTGAAGCTTTCTTT.

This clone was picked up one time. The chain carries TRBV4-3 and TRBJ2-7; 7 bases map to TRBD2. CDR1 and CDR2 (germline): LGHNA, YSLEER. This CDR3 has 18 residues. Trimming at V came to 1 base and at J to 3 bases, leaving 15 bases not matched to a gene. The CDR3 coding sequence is TGCGCCAGCAGCCAAGGTCGTTCATGGGGGGGTATAAACTACGAGCAGTACTTC. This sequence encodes CASSQGRSWGGINYEQYF.

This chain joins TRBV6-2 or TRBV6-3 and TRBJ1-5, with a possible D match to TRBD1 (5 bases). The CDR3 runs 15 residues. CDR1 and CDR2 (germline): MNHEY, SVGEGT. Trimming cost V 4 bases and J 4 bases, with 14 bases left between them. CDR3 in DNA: TGTGCCAGCAGTTTTTCCGGACACCCAAATCAGCCCCAGCATTTT. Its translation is CASSFSGHPNQPQHF.

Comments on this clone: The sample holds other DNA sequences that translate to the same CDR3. CDR3 nucleotide sequence: TGTGCCAGCAGCAAAGAAGGGGCTTATAGCAATCAGCCCCAGCATTTT. This encodes CASSKEGAYSNQPQHF. The chain has TRBV21-1 and TRBJ1-5; TRBD1 was called by the table and not checked on the DNA. TRBV21-1 is marked as a pseudogene. The CDR3 extends over 16 amino acids.

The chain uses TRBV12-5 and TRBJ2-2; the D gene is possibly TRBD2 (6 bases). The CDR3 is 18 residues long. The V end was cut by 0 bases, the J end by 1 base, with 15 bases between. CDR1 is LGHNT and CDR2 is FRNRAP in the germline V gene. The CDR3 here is CASGLVMTRRGNTGELFF. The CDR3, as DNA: TGTGCTAGTGGTTTGGTAATGACTAGAAGGGGGAACACCGGGGAGCTGTTTTTT.

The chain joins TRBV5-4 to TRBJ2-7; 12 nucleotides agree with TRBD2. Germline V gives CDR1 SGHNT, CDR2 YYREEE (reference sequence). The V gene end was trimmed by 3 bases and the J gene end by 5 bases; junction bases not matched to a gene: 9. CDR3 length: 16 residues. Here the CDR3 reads CASSSNPSGGAHEQYF. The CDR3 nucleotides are TGTGCCAGCAGCTCGAACCCTAGCGGGGGGGCCCACGAGCAGTACTTC.

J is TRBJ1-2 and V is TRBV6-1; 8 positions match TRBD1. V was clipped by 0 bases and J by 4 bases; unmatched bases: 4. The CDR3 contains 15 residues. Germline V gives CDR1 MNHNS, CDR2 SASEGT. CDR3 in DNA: TGTGCCAGCAGTGAAGCGACAGGGGTGAGCTATGGCTACACCTTC. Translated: CASSEATGVSYGYTF.

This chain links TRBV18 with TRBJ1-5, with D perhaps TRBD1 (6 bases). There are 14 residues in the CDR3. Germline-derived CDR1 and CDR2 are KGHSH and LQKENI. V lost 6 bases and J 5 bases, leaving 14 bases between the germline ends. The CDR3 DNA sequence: TGTGCCAGCTCCTTGGGGGCAGGAGATCAGCCCCAGCATTTT. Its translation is CASSLGAGDQPQHF. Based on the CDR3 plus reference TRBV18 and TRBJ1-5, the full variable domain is NAGVMQNPRHLVRRRGQEARLRCSPMKGHSHVYWYRQLPEEGLKFMVYLQKENIIDESGMPKERFSAEFPKEGPSILRIQQVVRGDSAAYFCASSLGAGDQPQHFGDGTRLSIL.

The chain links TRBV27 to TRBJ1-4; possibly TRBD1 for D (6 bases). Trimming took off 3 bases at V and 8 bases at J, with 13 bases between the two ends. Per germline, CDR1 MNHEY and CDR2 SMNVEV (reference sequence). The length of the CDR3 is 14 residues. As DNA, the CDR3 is TGTGCCAGCAGTTTCGGACAGAGGCGGGAAAAACTGTTTTTT. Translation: CASSFGQRREKLFF.